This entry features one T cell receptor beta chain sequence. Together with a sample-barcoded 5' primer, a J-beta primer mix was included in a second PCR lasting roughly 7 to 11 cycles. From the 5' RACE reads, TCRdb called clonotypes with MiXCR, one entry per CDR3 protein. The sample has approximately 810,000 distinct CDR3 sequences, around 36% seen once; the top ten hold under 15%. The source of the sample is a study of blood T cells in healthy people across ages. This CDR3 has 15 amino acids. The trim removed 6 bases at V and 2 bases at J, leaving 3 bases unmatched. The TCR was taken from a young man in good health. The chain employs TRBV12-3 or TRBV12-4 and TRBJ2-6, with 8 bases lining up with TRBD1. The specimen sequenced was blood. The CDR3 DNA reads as TGTGCCAGCAGCCGGGACAGGCCTGGGGCCAACGTCCTGACTTTC. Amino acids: CASSRDRPGANVLTF.